Listed here are 32 T cell receptor beta chains from one sample, sequenced in a study of breast tumors, draining lymph nodes, adjacent tissues. TCRdb passed the multiplex PCR reads through MiXCR, listing each CDR3 protein once. The data show approximately 180,000 distinct CDR3 sequences, about 30% seen once. The lymph nodes were axillary draining lymph nodes from breast cancer patients. The specimen sequenced was axillary lymph node tissue. Every receptor here comes from a female donor with breast cancer. Some clones in this sample may be carry-over from other donors' samples.

This clonotype was seen more than once but under ten times. The chain links TRBV5-1 to TRBJ2-5, with 12 bases lining up with TRBD2. From germline, CDR1 is SGHRS and CDR2 YFSETQ. The CDR3 consists of 14 residues. Losses at the gene ends were 2 bases for V and 8 bases for J; bases not matched to a gene: 4. The CDR3 coding sequence is TGCGCCAGCAGCTTACTAGCGGGAGGAGACACCCAGTACTTC. It translates to CASSLLAGGDTQYF.

Worth noting for this clonotype: This sequence may be a read error, since a much larger clone differs from it by one base. This sequence joins TRBV7-2 and TRBJ2-1; TRBD1 aligns across 8 bases. Germline V gives CDR1 SGHTA, CDR2 FQGNSA. The CDR3 extends over 15 amino acids. In DNA, the CDR3 is TGTGCCAGCAGCCCCCAAGGCAGGGGGCACAATGAGCAGCTCTTC. This encodes CASSPQGRGHNEQLF.

The chain couples TRBV28 to TRBJ1-5, with TRBD1 matching over 8 bases. This CDR3 spans 15 amino acids. Germline V gives CDR1 MDHEN, CDR2 SYDVKM. Trimming removed 3 bases from V and 5 bases from J; junction bases left unmatched: 6. In nucleotides, the CDR3 is TGTGCCAGCAGTTTCTACAGGGGGATTTATCAGCCCCAGCATTTT. Translating gives CASSFYRGIYQPQHF.

This clonotype was seen many times. A single base separates this from a much larger clone, so it may be a read error. This chain uses TRBV2 with TRBJ1-6; no clear D gene. CDR3 length equals 15 residues. Trimming cost V 8 bases and J 6 bases, with 17 bases left between them. CDR1 and CDR2 (germline): SNHLY, FYNNEI. The CDR3 region has the DNA TGTGCCAGCGGGCCCGACCGAGCCCCTAATTCACCCCTCCACTTT. Translation: CASGPDRAPNSPLHF.

This clonotype has a count of ten or more. Here the CDR3 DNA reads TGTGCCAGCAGCTCCCTAGGGGCGGGATCCTCCTACAATGAGCAGTTCTTC. Translated, it gives CASSSLGAGSSYNEQFF. The chain employs TRBV11-3 and TRBJ2-1; D possibly corresponds to TRBD2 (6 bases). V was cut by 4 bases and J by 0 bases, with 16 bases left in between. The CDR3 contains 17 residues. The germline V gene has CDR1 SGHNT and CDR2 YENEEA.

To note about this clonotype: A much larger clone sits a single nucleotide away, making a read error possible. The V and J genes are TRBV28 and TRBJ1-2; 7 nucleotides align to TRBD1. The CDR3 is 13 amino acids. The junction had 9 bases not matched to a gene; V was cut back by 11 bases and J by 3 bases. Germline values: CDR1 MDHEN, CDR2 SYDVKM. The CDR3 bases are TGTGCCGCCTCGACAGGGCTTTACTATGGCTACACCTTC. Protein sequence: CAASTGLYYGYTF.

Regarding this clonotype: Sequence at one end of the junction differs from germline and may be a read error. The rearrangement links TRBV7-3 to TRBJ2-5; 9 positions match TRBD1. The CDR3 runs 14 residues. Looked up from germline, CDR1 is SGHTA and CDR2 is FQGTGA. CDR3 in amino acids: CASSVTGGPETQYF. The CDR3 nucleotides are TGTGCCAGCAGCGTAACAGGGGGCCCCGAGACCCAGTACTTC.

In this sample, this clonotype turned up many times. The gene calls are TRBV7-9 and TRBJ2-2; D tentatively fits TRBD1 or TRBD2 (5 bases each). Trimming removed 4 bases at V and 0 bases at J, with 12 bases between. This CDR3 is 16 amino acids long. Germline CDR1 reads SEHNR; CDR2 reads FQNEAQ (reference sequence). The CDR3 here is CASSWDHGSNTGELFF. The CDR3 region has the DNA TGTGCCAGCAGCTGGGACCACGGGTCGAACACCGGGGAGCTGTTTTTT.

This clonotype was counted ten times or more. V usage is TRBV20-1 and J usage is TRBJ2-7; 14 bases are shared with TRBD2. Unmatched junction bases numbered 26, after V lost 4 bases and J lost 6 bases. Per germline, CDR1 DFQATT and CDR2 SNEGSKA (reference sequence). The CDR3 extends over 21 amino acids. CDR3 sequence: CSANQNRTSGGPLSLRLEQYF. The DNA of the CDR3 is TGCAGTGCTAACCAAAACCGGACTAGCGGGGGGCCCCTCTCTCTTCGGCTCGAGCAGTACTTC.

This clonotype has ten or more counts. This chain joins TRBV30 and TRBJ2-3; TRBD1 aligns across 9 bases. This CDR3 has 14 residues. Germline values: CDR1 GTSNPN, CDR2 SVGIG (reference sequence). The ends lost 4 bases at V and 5 bases at J; junction bases unmatched: 7. The CDR3 coding sequence is TGTGCCTGGAAGACAGGGGGGTTTGGAGATACGCAGTATTTT. Residues: CAWKTGGFGDTQYF.

In this sample, this clonotype turned up many times. This chain connects TRBV2 to TRBJ2-6; D is unresolved. Germline V gene lookup returns CDR1 SNHLY and CDR2 FYNNEI. V shed 7 bases and J shed 0 bases, with 16 bases lying between them. CDR3 length: 17 amino acids. This CDR3 reads CASNPTQVSSGANVLTF. CDR3 DNA: TGTGCCAGCAATCCCACACAAGTAAGCTCTGGGGCCAACGTCCTGACTTTC. Looking up the rest from reference TRBV2 and TRBJ2-6 gives the full variable domain: EPEVTQTPSHQVTQMGQEVILRCVPISNHLYFYWYRQILGQKVEFLVSFYNNEISEKSEIFDDQFSVERPDGSNFTLKIRSTKLEDSAMYFCASNPTQVSSGANVLTFGAGSRLTVL.

A note on this clonotype: A read error is likely, as this CDR3 ends without the conserved phenylalanine or tryptophan. Because the CDR3's place on the DNA is in doubt, the DNA is left out and the CDR3 is given as listed by TCRdb. The V call is TRBV7-8, the J call TRBJ2-5; TRBD1, the table's D call, was not compared with the DNA. The CDR3 comprises 15 residues, both ends counted. Germline CDR1 is SGHVS and CDR2 is FQNEAQ. CDR3 residues: CASSLARGAWETQSL.

This clonotype showed up many times. The rearrangement joins TRBV12-3 or TRBV12-4 to TRBJ1-4, with 9 bases aligning to TRBD1. Germline trimming cut 1 base from V and 8 bases from J; bases unmatched to any gene: 8. The CDR3 is made up of 16 amino acids. CDR3 loop: CASSLVLGTGLEKLFF. The CDR3 DNA sequence: TGTGCCAGCAGTTTAGTATTGGGGACAGGGCTGGAAAAACTGTTTTTT.

As concerns this clonotype: Here the CDR3 omits its conserved ending phenylalanine or tryptophan, so a read error is the likely source. No DNA is shown, since the ends of the CDR3 on it are uncertain; the CDR3 is the one TCRdb lists. The rearrangement joins TRBV10-3 to TRBJ1-3. Germline CDR1 and CDR2: ENHRY and SYGVKD. Including both end residues, the CDR3 is 8 amino acids long. The CDR3 sequence: CATQTTNT.

This clonotype was observed at least ten times. The chain employs TRBV28 and TRBJ1-2; D is perhaps TRBD1 (5 bases). V lost 2 bases and J 8 bases, leaving 12 bases between the germline ends. This CDR3 is 13 amino acids long. CDR1 and CDR2 from the germline V gene are MDHEN and SYDVKM. The CDR3: CASSLGGVRGYTF. In DNA form, the CDR3 reads TGTGCCAGCAGTTTAGGAGGGGTTCGGGGCTACACCTTC.

This chain joins TRBV12-3 or TRBV12-4 and TRBJ2-6; TRBD1 aligns across 11 bases. Trimming took 1 base from V and 2 from J; bases not matched to a gene: 4. This CDR3 contains 18 residues. The CDR3 nucleotides are TGTGCCAGCAGTTTAGGGGGACAGGGGGGACCTGGGGCCAACGTCCTGACTTTC. Translation gives CASSLGGQGGPGANVLTF.

This clonotype showed up many times. This chain joins TRBV19 and TRBJ1-5; the D gene is possibly TRBD1 (6 bases). V gave up 4 bases and J gave up 1 base, with 11 bases separating them. The CDR3 covers 15 residues. The germline gives CDR1 LNHDA, CDR2 SQIVND (reference sequence). The CDR3 DNA reads as TGTGCCAGTAGTAAAGGAGGGGGGAGCAATCAGCCCCAGCATTTT. This codes for CASSKGGGSNQPQHF.

This clonotype was seen more than once but under ten times. The junction departs from the called germline gene at one end, perhaps through a read error. CDR3 amino acids: CASSLGCANTGELFF. CDR3 in DNA: TGTGCTAGCAGCTTGGGCTGTGCGAACACCGGGGAGCTGTTTTTT. This rearrangement joins TRBV7-7 to TRBJ2-2; D uncertain. This CDR3 is 15 amino acids long. The germline V gene encodes CDR1 SSHAT and CDR2 FNYEAQ (reference sequence).

For this clonotype: One base away lies a much larger clone, so this may be a sequencing read error. The genes are TRBV5-1 and TRBJ2-7; TRBD1 matches 9 bases. CDR1 is SGHRS and CDR2 is YFSETQ in the germline V gene. The CDR3 has 13 residues. The CDR3 coding sequence is TGCGCCAGCAGGGAGGGACAGGGCTACGACCAGTACTTC. The encoded protein is CASREGQGYDQYF.

This clonotype was observed a few times. This rearrangement joins TRBV28 to TRBJ1-2; 10 bases match TRBD1. The CDR3 runs to 16 residues. After removal of 4 bases from V and 2 bases from J, the junction contained 7 bases not matched to a gene. Germline CDR1 MDHEN, CDR2 SYDVKM. In DNA, the CDR3 is TGTGCCAGCAGTTCCATCGGGGGACAGGGGAACTATGGCTACACCTTC. Its translation is CASSSIGGQGNYGYTF.

The rearrangement joins TRBV29-1 to TRBJ2-3, with 9 positions matching TRBD1. The germline gives CDR1 SQVTM, CDR2 ANQGSEA. The CDR3 spans 14 residues. Trimming took 6 bases from V and 6 from J; bases not matched to a gene: 10. CDR3 sequence reads: CSVTGTGFLDTQYF. The CDR3 DNA reads as TGCAGCGTCACCGGGACAGGGTTCCTTGATACGCAGTATTTT.

Concerning this clonotype: Being one base from a much bigger clone, this may be a read error. The gene calls are TRBV20-1 and TRBJ2-7; 13 bases map to TRBD2. Germline V lookup: CDR1 DFQATT, CDR2 SNEGSKA (reference sequence). The CDR3 is made up of 16 amino acids. V lost 5 bases, J lost 7 bases, and 14 bases stayed unmatched. CDR3 sequence: CSAPRTSGGALREQYF. CDR3 nucleotide sequence: TGCAGTGCTCCCCGGACTAGCGGGGGTGCCCTAAGGGAGCAGTACTTC.

The chain recombines TRBV7-8 with TRBJ1-4, with a possible D match to TRBD1 (6 bases). The CDR3 sequence is 17 residues long. The V gene lost 1 base and the J gene lost 5 bases, with 17 bases spanning the gap. Per germline, CDR1 SGHVS and CDR2 FQNEAQ. The CDR3 loop is CASSLEHRVTQNEKLFF. In nucleotides, the CDR3 is TGTGCCAGCAGCTTAGAACACAGGGTAACCCAGAATGAAAAACTGTTTTTT.

The table lists this clonotype with many counts. J is TRBJ2-5 and V is TRBV6-6; 7 bases agree with TRBD1. Germline V gene sequence: CDR1 MNHNY, CDR2 SVGAGI (reference sequence). J lost 2 bases, V lost 2 bases, and 2 bases had no gene match. This CDR3 spans 14 amino acids. CDR3 residues: CASSYGTAQETQYF. DNA of the CDR3: TGTGCCAGCAGTTACGGGACAGCACAAGAGACCCAGTACTTC.

This clonotype is a singleton in its sample. A read error may be the cause here, since a much bigger clone is one base away. This sequence joins TRBV27 and TRBJ2-1; D remains ambiguous. V gave up 3 bases and J gave up 7 bases, with 13 bases separating them. The CDR3 totals 14 residues. Germline CDR1 reads MNHEY; CDR2 reads SMNVEV (reference sequence). The CDR3 DNA follows: TGTGCCAGCAGTTTCTATCTGAGTAAGAATGAGCAGTTCTTC. Translation: CASSFYLSKNEQFF.

There are many counts of this clonotype. The chain links TRBV30 to TRBJ2-7; 12 bases fit TRBD1. The germline V gene has CDR1 GTSNPN and CDR2 SVGIG (reference sequence). Unmatched junction bases numbered 14, after V lost 3 bases and J lost 2 bases. The CDR3 sequence is 18 residues long. CDR3 sequence reads: CAWRAGTGGGRTPYEQYF. CDR3 in DNA: TGTGCCTGGAGGGCCGGGACAGGGGGCGGGAGGACCCCCTACGAGCAGTACTTC.

This clonotype was observed many times. This chain joins TRBV5-6 and TRBJ2-7, with 10 bases matching TRBD1. Trimming at V came to 4 bases and at J to 7 bases, leaving 11 bases not matched to a gene. The CDR3 totals 15 residues. Germline values: CDR1 SGHDT, CDR2 YYEEEE. The CDR3, as DNA: TGTGCCAGCAGCGATACTCAGACAGGGGGCGGAGAGCAGTACTTC. This encodes CASSDTQTGGGEQYF. The complete variable domain, with remaining parts taken from reference TRBV5-6 and TRBJ2-7, reads DAGVTQSPTHLIKTRGQQVTLRCSPKSGHDTVSWYQQALGQGPQFIFQYYEEEERQRGNFPDRFSGHQFPNYSSELNVNALLLGDSALYLCASSDTQTGGGEQYFGPGTRLTVT.

This clonotype was seen many times. The chain carries TRBV20-1 and TRBJ2-1; D not certain. Germline lookup yields CDR1 DFQATT and CDR2 SNEGSKA (reference sequence). The CDR3 has 12 residues. Trimming pared 5 bases from V and 10 bases from J, leaving 15 bases between. The DNA of the CDR3 is TGCAGTGCTCACCAGTATAGTGGCGAGCAGTTCTTC. Amino acid sequence: CSAHQYSGEQFF.

Notes on this clonotype: Here the CDR3 omits its conserved ending phenylalanine or tryptophan, so a read error is the likely source. The chain links TRBV5-1 to TRBJ1-4; unclear D gene. Germline V gives CDR1 SGHRS, CDR2 YFSETQ. The CDR3 is 14 residues long. This chain's CDR3 is CASSLSWVNGKLFL. The DNA of the CDR3 is TGCGCCAGCAGCTTGAGCTGGGTTAATGGAAAACTGTTTCTT.

In the case of this clonotype: At one end, the junction sequence differs from germline, possibly due to a read error. The chain joins TRBV4-2 to TRBJ1-2, with 8 bases identical to TRBD1. The CDR3 runs 16 residues. The germline V gene encodes CDR1 LGHNA and CDR2 YNFKEQ. CDR3 loop: CAGSQVVTGGIGGYTF. The CDR3 bases are TGTGCCGGCAGCCAAGTGGTAACAGGGGGAATAGGTGGCTACACCTTC.

This clonotype has at least ten counts. The CDR3 protein is CASSQEEARYRSDTQYF. Written as DNA, the CDR3 is TGCGCCAGCAGCCAAGAGGAAGCACGTTACCGGTCAGATACGCAGTATTTT. This rearrangement joins TRBV4-3 to TRBJ2-3; D unresolved. The CDR3 totals 17 residues. V gave up 0 bases and J gave up 4 bases, with 17 bases separating them. Germline V lookup: CDR1 LGHNA, CDR2 YSLEER.

This clonotype appeared many times. The genes are TRBV7-2 and TRBJ2-3; D might be TRBD1 (5 bases). This CDR3 comprises 13 residues. CDR1 and CDR2 from the germline V gene are SGHTA and FQGNSA. Deletions cut 4 bases from V and 4 bases from J, with 9 bases between. In DNA form, the CDR3 reads TGTGCCAGCAGCTCTGGACACCCAGATACGCAGTATTTT. This gives the protein CASSSGHPDTQYF.